This T cell receptor (beta chain) was sequenced during a study of chemoradiotherapy in HPV16-positive cancers. Study-level findings and limits: Non-HPV-specific T cells did not expand in tumors during treatment, whereas candidate HPV-specific clones and E7-related motifs did. Only a couple of HPV16-positive patients supplied the functional HPV-specificity definition.

This clone was seen only once. Its antigen is not identified. Only in-frame clones appear in the TCRdb table, and some are missing; sequencing was by immunoSEQ multiplex PCR. The sample has approximately 480 clones; more than 90% are singletons. The V gene's germline CDR1 is SGHTA and CDR2 FQGTGA. Unmatched junction bases numbered 5, after V lost 5 bases and J lost 2 bases. The CDR3 totals 14 residues. This TCR derives from a human donor with HPV-associated anogenital cancer. This chain connects TRBV7-3 to TRBJ1-1; 7 bases are shared with TRBD1. This specimen was tumor tissue, taken from a patient who underwent chemoradiotherapy. The CDR3 DNA reads as TGTGCCAGCAGCCGATTAGGGGGCAACACTGAAGCTTTCTTT. Its translation is CASSRLGGNTEAFF.